The clone carrying this TCR beta chain was recorded once. The germline V gene encodes CDR1 SGHRS and CDR2 YFSETQ. With V trimmed by 7 bases and J by 3 bases, 8 bases remained unmatched. The CDR3 has 16 residues. The data are from a study of blood T cell repertoires in COVID-19. For the study at large: Samples representing acute and convalescent COVID-19 were sourced from the United States, Italy and Spain.

Under the authors' procedure: Counts of nucleated cells, estimated from reference gene primer amplification, were obtained. Some clones are missing from TCRdb's copy, which holds only in-frame ones; the method was immunoSEQ multiplex PCR. V and J calls and clone size come straight from that table; D and trimming were deduced from the DNA. The sample records a few hundred thousand clones, 75% to 90% being singletons. V usage is TRBV5-1 and J usage is TRBJ2-2; 11 bases are a match to TRBD2. The sample consisted of peripheral blood. The origin of this receptor is a woman between 18 and 29 years old with acute or convalescent COVID-19. The CDR3 loop reads CASGTSGSMDTGELFF. The CDR3 DNA reads as TGCGCCAGCGGAACTAGCGGGAGCATGGACACCGGGGAGCTGTTTTTT.